The TCR beta chain described here comes from a study of blood T cell repertoires in COVID-19. The CDR3 length is 14 residues. The V gene lost 4 bases and the J gene lost 2 bases, with 12 bases spanning the gap. CDR1 is LGHDT and CDR2 is YNNKEL in the germline V gene (reference sequence). Profiled with immunoSEQ multiplex PCR; TCRdb holds only in-frame clones, not every one. The sample lists roughly 80,000 clones; approximately 88% were seen once. The sequenced sample was peripheral blood. This clonotype originated in a man aged 45-65 years with active COVID-19. The chain couples TRBV3-1 (or the pseudogene TRBV3-2) to TRBJ2-7; TRBD2 might be the D (7 bases). In DNA, the CDR3 is TGTGCCAGCAGCCGACCGGGGGGCCCCTACGAGCAGTACTTC. Protein sequence: CASSRPGGPYEQYF.